The clone carrying this T cell receptor beta chain was detected a few times. Its antigen remains unknown. Additional DNA sequences in this sample encode the identical CDR3. PCR primers comprised 60 Vbeta and 13 Jbeta primers. The assay was immunoSEQ multiplex PCR, and TCRdb's table has in-frame clones only and misses some. The data hold under 200,000 clones, with roughly 12% observed a single time. This sample was taken from a study of cytomegalovirus exposure and HLA in healthy donors. Findings and limits, study-wide: A later analysis reportedly found fewer N-insertions in an Asian-associated ancestry cluster than the roughly 680-donor mean. Later analysis identified several of the most significant clusters that appeared linked to common viral pathogens. Around 160 TCR beta chains were listed as cytomegalovirus-associated.

The V gene lost 2 bases and the J gene lost 5 bases, with 7 bases spanning the gap. The CDR3 extends over 12 amino acids. In germline, CDR1 is SGHNT, CDR2 YYREEE (reference sequence). The sequencing sample was made of PBMCs. The receptor was isolated from a man between 50 and 59 years old in good health and CMV-seropositive. This chain connects TRBV5-4 to TRBJ1-2; D is uncertain. For the CDR3, the DNA is TGTGCCAGCAGCTTAGAAGCATATGGCTACACCTTC. Translated, it gives CASSLEAYGYTF.